The TCR beta chain under discussion was sequenced for a study of T-cell reconstitution after alpha-beta-depleted transplantation in children. General study points: At the one-year point after transplant, T-cell counts and TCRbeta diversity were found to come mostly from T cells that had been newly produced.

This clonotype was observed many times. Its cognate antigen is unknown. Unique molecular identifiers featured in how the TCRbeta library was prepared. TCRdb processed the PCR reads anew with MiXCR; each CDR3 protein has one entry. Of approximately 230,000 distinct CDR3 sequences in the sample, approximately 24% were seen once. The V gene lost 2 bases and the J gene lost 8 bases, with 16 bases spanning the gap. The CDR3 totals 15 residues. This TCR was recovered from a female patient aged 2-15 years who had a stem cell transplant for congenital amegakaryocytic thrombocytopenia, so the T cells may come from the graft donor. Sample: PBMCs, mostly from graft donor cells, taken 360 days after TCRalphabeta/CD19-depleted stem cell transplant. This chain uses TRBV12-3 or TRBV12-4 with TRBJ2-1; possibly TRBD2 for D (5 bases). The CDR3 here is CASSLPRGIADEQFF. Written as DNA, the CDR3 is TGTGCCAGCAGTTTACCCCGGGGAATTGCCGATGAGCAGTTCTTC.